These 6 T cell receptor beta chains were sequenced from one sample in a study of metastatic and nonmetastatic thyroid tumors (dated by TCRdb to the early 2020s). Libraries came from PCR. Sequencing relied on an Illumina HiSeq 4000. The public reads were quality trimmed at Q25 with fastp and then assembled into clones with MiXCR by TCRdb, keeping productive beta chains. This sample comprises 20,000 to 25,000 clones, more than 25% of them detected only once. 5.4% of the sample belongs to the ten largest clones. No patient had received any treatment before thyroid surgery. The source material was tumor tissue. The receptors were sampled from a female donor with papillary thyroid cancer or a benign thyroid nodule (not recorded which). Some clones in this sample may be carry-over from other donors' samples.

The rearrangement uses TRBV20-1 and TRBJ2-7, with D unclear. Germline loops: CDR1 DFQATT, CDR2 SNEGSKA (reference sequence). Trimming pared 6 bases from V and 12 bases from J, leaving 18 bases between. CDR3 length: 11 amino acids. The CDR3 loop is CSAVSCGLAYF. The CDR3 DNA sequence: TGCAGTGCCGTATCGTGCGGCTTGGCGTACTTC.

V and J are TRBV6-1 and TRBJ2-7; 7 nucleotides match TRBD1. Germline CDR1 is MNHNS and CDR2 is SASEGT. The CDR3 length is 14 residues. As DNA, the CDR3 is TGTGCTACCTCATACCCGGGACAGACCTACGAGCAGTACTTC. Amino acid sequence: CATSYPGQTYEQYF.

This clone qualifies as medium-sized (0.01 to 0.1%). The V gene is TRBV28, the J gene TRBJ2-7, with D hard to call. From germline, CDR1 is MDHEN and CDR2 SYDVKM. Trimming shortened V by 7 bases and J by 3 bases, and 7 bases separated the two germline ends. The CDR3 sequence is 11 residues long. The DNA for the CDR3 is TGTGCCAGCACCGACAACTACGAGCAGTACTTC. Translation: CASTDNYEQYF.

At least ten counts were recorded for this clone. A junction end diverges from the germline sequence, so it may reflect a read error. The chain links TRBV27 to TRBJ1-2; D gene ambiguous. The CDR3 has 16 residues. The germline V gene encodes CDR1 MNHEY and CDR2 SMNVEV (reference sequence). Written as DNA, the CDR3 is TGTGCCAACAGTATTGGGCCGGGAAGAGCTAACTATGGCTACACCTTC. It is translated as CANSIGPGRANYGYTF.

Points on this clone: Germline and junction disagree at one end, which may indicate a read error. The rearrangement links TRBV6-1 to TRBJ2-3; D may be TRBD2 (6 bases). The CDR3 loop spans 14 amino acids. Germline CDR1 reads MNHNS; CDR2 reads SASEGT. The CDR3 bases are TGTGCCAGCAGTGCAGGTAGCGGTTCAGATACGCATTATTTT. The encoded protein is CASSAGSGSDTHYF.

This clone was recorded many times. In the same sample, other DNA sequences code for this CDR3. V is TRBV29-1 and J is TRBJ2-3, with 8 bases identical to TRBD1. Germline-derived CDR1 and CDR2 are SQVTM and ANQGSEA. J was trimmed by 6 bases and V by 6 bases; bases with no gene match: 5. The CDR3 contains 12 residues. CDR3 loop: CSVGQGGDTQYF. As DNA, the CDR3 is TGCAGCGTCGGACAGGGAGGCGATACGCAGTATTTT.